The 24 T cell receptor beta chains below were found in one sample sequenced in a study of T cell changes during pregnancy in multiple sclerosis. TCRdb keeps only in-frame clones here, not all; method: immunoSEQ multiplex PCR. The repertoire holds 55,000 to 65,000 clones, with 90% to 95% as singletons. Sequenced here: CD4+ T cells from peripheral blood mononuclear cells, sampled before pregnancy. These receptors were collected from a female donor with multiple sclerosis, enrolled in a pregnancy study.

The genes are TRBV2 and TRBJ2-1; D is perhaps TRBD2 (5 bases). Germline CDR1 SNHLY, CDR2 FYNNEI. Trimming cost V 4 bases and J 5 bases, with 12 bases left between them. The CDR3 has 14 residues. The CDR3 nucleotides read TGTGCCAGCAGTGTCGCGCGGGCGAACAATGAGCAGTTCTTC. Its protein is CASSVARANNEQFF.

V is TRBV19 and J is TRBJ2-2, with 7 bases aligning to TRBD1. Germline CDR1 and CDR2: LNHDA and SQIVND (reference sequence). The CDR3 has 20 amino acids. V lost 1 base to trimming and J lost 0 bases; unmatched junction nucleotides: 14. CDR3 amino acids: CASSIGFQRTGFANTGELFF. In DNA form, the CDR3 reads TGTGCCAGTAGTATAGGCTTTCAACGGACAGGCTTCGCGAACACCGGGGAGCTGTTTTTT.

This sequence joins TRBV20-1 and TRBJ2-7, with D perhaps TRBD2 (6 bases). Looked up from germline, CDR1 is DFQATT and CDR2 is SNEGSKA (reference sequence). V lost 6 bases to trimming and J lost 4 bases, with 10 bases between them. The length of the CDR3 is 11 residues. Written as DNA, the CDR3 is TGCAGTGCGGGGGACTCATACGAGCAGTACTTC. Protein product: CSAGDSYEQYF.

The chain couples TRBV4-2 to TRBJ2-5; 8 bases agree with TRBD1. The germline gives CDR1 LGHNA, CDR2 YNFKEQ. Trimming removed 0 bases from V and 4 bases from J; junction bases left unmatched: 10. This CDR3 is built from 17 residues. This chain's CDR3 is CASSQDADREGGETQYF. The CDR3 nucleotides are TGTGCCAGCAGCCAAGATGCGGACAGGGAAGGCGGAGAGACCCAGTACTTC.

The chain uses TRBV6-1 and TRBJ2-7; a weak D match, TRBD1 (6 bases). The CDR3 is made up of 14 amino acids. CDR1 MNHNS and CDR2 SASEGT come from the germline V gene. Trimming cost V 6 bases and J 3 bases, with 15 bases left between them. The CDR3 loop is CASRGTPPFYEQYF. The DNA for the CDR3 is TGTGCCAGCAGGGGGACACCACCTTTCTACGAGCAGTACTTC.

The V and J genes are TRBV11-3 and TRBJ1-5, with D perhaps TRBD1 (6 bases). Germline V lookup: CDR1 SGHNT, CDR2 YENEEA. The CDR3 totals 17 residues. The ends were cut back, 8 bases at V and 4 bases at J, with 24 bases in the middle. CDR3 protein: CASPLPVGTQGNQPQHF. CDR3 sequence (DNA): TGTGCCAGCCCCCTACCGGTCGGGACGCAGGGGAATCAGCCCCAGCATTTT.

Note on this clone: The sample holds other DNA sequences that translate to the same CDR3. This sequence joins TRBV27 and TRBJ2-7; 7 nucleotides agree with TRBD2. Germline values: CDR1 MNHEY, CDR2 SMNVEV (reference sequence). Unmatched junction bases numbered 18, after V lost 6 bases and J lost 4 bases. The CDR3 spans 17 residues. The CDR3 sequence is CASRQGLAGVLGYEQYF. For the CDR3, the DNA is TGTGCCAGCAGGCAGGGACTGGCGGGAGTATTGGGGTACGAGCAGTACTTC.

V is TRBV7-9 and J is TRBJ1-1; 7 bases fit TRBD1. J lost 4 bases, V lost 4 bases, and 3 bases had no gene match. The germline V gene has CDR1 SEHNR and CDR2 FQNEAQ (reference sequence). The CDR3 sequence is 13 residues long. CDR3 amino acids: CASSSYRGTEAFF. CDR3 coding DNA: TGTGCCAGCAGCTCCTACAGGGGCACTGAAGCTTTCTTT.

The table lists this clone with a count of one. The rearrangement uses TRBV11-3 and TRBJ2-7; tentative D call: TRBD1 (6 bases). CDR1 and CDR2 (germline): SGHNT, YENEEA. The CDR3 runs to 14 residues. V lost 4 bases to trimming and J lost 0 bases, with 10 bases between them. CDR3 protein: CASSSQGSSYEQYF. The CDR3 region has the DNA TGTGCCAGCAGCTCACAGGGTAGCTCCTACGAGCAGTACTTC.

The V and J genes are TRBV25-1 and TRBJ1-2; D is perhaps TRBD1 (6 bases). Germline loops: CDR1 MGHDK, CDR2 SYGVNS. V was shortened by 2 bases and J by 2 bases, with 9 bases between the two germline ends. CDR3 length equals 14 residues. CDR3 amino acids: CASSENQGNYGYTF. The CDR3 DNA reads as TGTGCCAGCAGTGAAAATCAGGGGAACTATGGCTACACCTTC.

This rearrangement joins TRBV19 to TRBJ2-7; unclear D gene. Trimming took off 4 bases at V and 0 bases at J, with 10 bases between the two ends. The CDR3 contains 14 residues. From germline, CDR1 is LNHDA and CDR2 SQIVND (reference sequence). The chain's CDR3 is CASSSLRRSYEQYF. DNA for the CDR3: TGTGCCAGTAGTAGTTTGCGGCGCTCCTACGAGCAGTACTTC.

The genes are TRBV10-3 and TRBJ1-5; a possible D gene is TRBD1 (5 bases). The CDR3 is 14 amino acids. The germline V gene encodes CDR1 ENHRY and CDR2 SYGVKD. The CDR3 nucleotides read TGTGCTTCCCGAGAAGGGGTGGTCGAGCAGCCCCAGCATTTT. The encoded protein is CASREGVVEQPQHF.

The V and J genes are TRBV29-1 and TRBJ2-5; 9 bases map to TRBD2. The CDR3 extends over 15 amino acids. In germline, CDR1 is SQVTM, CDR2 ANQGSEA. The V and J ends lost 4 bases and 5 bases, in that order; junction bases with no gene match: 11. CDR3 DNA sequence: TGCAGCGTTGGGACCGCGGGAGGGCCGACGGAGACCCAGTACTTC. Encoded protein: CSVGTAGGPTETQYF.

The V and J genes are TRBV4-3 and TRBJ2-1; 8 nucleotides line up with TRBD2. CDR1 is LGHNA, CDR2 YSLEER, per germline. The J segment lost 2 bases and the V segment lost 2 bases, leaving 5 bases of the junction unmatched. The CDR3 length is 16 residues. Here the CDR3 reads CASSQTGTRTYNEQFF. The DNA of the CDR3 is TGCGCCAGCAGCCAAACCGGGACTAGGACCTACAATGAGCAGTTCTTC.

This clone was recorded once. The chain is built from TRBV4-3 and TRBJ1-2; no clear D. Germline V gene sequence: CDR1 LGHNA, CDR2 YSLEER. Trimming cost V 0 bases and J 7 bases, with 12 bases left between them. The CDR3 runs to 14 residues. The CDR3 sequence is CASSQDRVFGGYTF. DNA for the CDR3: TGCGCCAGCAGCCAAGATCGGGTTTTTGGTGGCTACACCTTC.

The chain combines TRBV18 with TRBJ2-1; TRBD2 matches 9 bases. Germline assignment: CDR1 KGHSH and CDR2 LQKENI. This CDR3 has 14 residues. The trim removed 5 bases at V and 6 bases at J, leaving 5 bases unmatched. CDR3 amino acids: CASSGASGINEQFF. CDR3 DNA: TGTGCCAGCTCAGGGGCTAGCGGGATCAATGAGCAGTTCTTC.

Only a few counts were recorded for this clone. The rearrangement links TRBV9 to TRBJ1-3, with D unresolved. The CDR3 consists of 13 residues. V gave up 3 bases and J gave up 2 bases, with 6 bases separating them. In germline, CDR1 is SGDLS, CDR2 YYNGEE. Here the CDR3 reads CASSGGTGNTIYF. The CDR3 bases are TGTGCCAGCAGCGGAGGGACTGGAAACACCATATATTTT.

This chain connects TRBV6-1 to TRBJ2-4; possible D gene TRBD1, 6 bases. This CDR3 comprises 16 residues. V was pared by 3 bases and J by 0 bases, with 12 bases between. Germline CDR1 reads MNHNS; CDR2 reads SASEGT. For the CDR3, the DNA is TGTGCCAGCAGTGACGAGGGACATCTAGCCAAAAACATTCAGTACTTC. The encoded protein is CASSDEGHLAKNIQYF.

Regarding this clone: At one of its ends the junction is not consistent with the germline gene, which may arise from a read error. This chain links TRBV7-8 with TRBJ2-7; tentative D call: TRBD2 (7 bases). The CDR3 covers 12 residues. Germline CDR1 is SGHVS and CDR2 is FQNEAQ. The CDR3 region has the DNA TGTGCCAGCAGCTACGGAGGGGGGGATAGCGACTTC. Translation gives CASSYGGGDSDF.

The chain couples TRBV28 to TRBJ1-1; possible D gene TRBD1, 6 bases. V dropped 6 bases and J dropped 1 base, with 12 bases sitting between them. From germline, CDR1 is MDHEN and CDR2 SYDVKM. There are 14 residues in the CDR3. This chain's CDR3 is CASRETGQNTEAFF. For the CDR3, the DNA is TGTGCCAGCAGAGAGACAGGACAGAACACTGAAGCTTTCTTT. Looking up the rest from reference TRBV28 and TRBJ1-1 gives the full variable domain: DVKVTQSSRYLVKRTGEKVFLECVQDMDHENMFWYRQDPGLGLRLIYFSYDVKMKEKGDIPEGYSVSREKKERFSLILESASTNQTSMYLCASRETGQNTEAFFGQGTRLTVV.

The chain joins TRBV18 to TRBJ1-1; D might be TRBD1 (5 bases). Germline values: CDR1 KGHSH, CDR2 LQKENI. This CDR3 is built from 17 residues. The ends were cut back, 1 base at V and 2 bases at J, with 17 bases in the middle. CDR3 sequence (DNA): TGTGCCAGCTCACCACTCCCAAGGGGTGGGGTAAACACTGAAGCTTTCTTT. This gives the protein CASSPLPRGGVNTEAFF. Using reference TRBV18 and TRBJ1-1 for the parts outside the CDR3, the full variable domain is NAGVMQNPRHLVRRRGQEARLRCSPMKGHSHVYWYRQLPEEGLKFMVYLQKENIIDESGMPKERFSAEFPKEGPSILRIQQVVRGDSAAYFCASSPLPRGGVNTEAFFGQGTRLTVV.

The J gene is TRBJ2-3, the V gene TRBV28, with TRBD2 identical over 9 bases. The CDR3 covers 14 residues. Germline assignment: CDR1 MDHEN and CDR2 SYDVKM. V was clipped by 8 bases and J by 2 bases; unmatched bases: 5. The CDR3 nucleotides are TGTGCCAGCTCTCTAGCGGGATTCACAGATACGCAGTATTTT. Encoded protein: CASSLAGFTDTQYF.

The chain recombines TRBV10-1 with TRBJ2-7, with D possibly TRBD1 on 6 matching bases. With 0 bases removed from V and 3 bases from J, the gap between germline ends came to 12 bases. The CDR3 runs to 15 residues. Germline CDR1 is WNHNN and CDR2 is SYGVQD (reference sequence). CDR3 in amino acids: CASSESRGHNYEQYF. CDR3 nucleotides: TGCGCCAGCAGTGAGTCTAGGGGACACAACTACGAGCAGTACTTC.

The V gene is TRBV11-3, the J gene TRBJ2-2, with D tentatively TRBD1 (5 bases). This CDR3 has 15 residues. Looked up from germline, CDR1 is SGHNT and CDR2 is YENEEA. The germline V and J ends were trimmed by 3 bases and 6 bases, with 14 bases remaining between them. CDR3 bases: TGTGCCAGCAGCTTGGCAGGGATAGTCCCCGGGGAGCTGTTTTTT. Its translation is CASSLAGIVPGELFF.